This TCR beta chain was observed in a study of T-cell reconstitution after alpha-beta-depleted transplantation in children. The sample holds many counts of this clonotype. Looked up from germline, CDR1 is SEHNR and CDR2 is FQNEAQ (reference sequence). This CDR3 is 15 amino acids long. V was clipped by 1 base and J by 2 bases, with 10 bases between them. Molecular barcoding with unique molecular identifiers was used for the TCRbeta library. From the PCR reads, TCRdb called clonotypes with MiXCR, one entry per CDR3 protein. The data show about 610,000 distinct CDR3 sequences, approximately 10% seen once.

The sample was PBMCs from the stem cell graft donor, taken from the stem cell graft. This receptor was identified in a human donor who donated a stem cell graft to a child with acute myeloid leukemia. The chain is built from TRBV7-9 and TRBJ2-3, with a weak D call TRBD2 (5 bases). CDR3 sequence reads: CASSLDLAHTDTQYF. CDR3 coding DNA: TGTGCCAGCAGCTTAGATCTAGCTCACACAGATACGCAGTATTTT. The full variable domain, its missing parts supplied by reference TRBV7-9 and TRBJ2-3, is DTGVSQNPRHKITKRGQNVTFRCDPISEHNRLYWYRQTLGQGPEFLTYFQNEAQLEKSRLLSDRFSAERPKGSFSTLEIQRTEQGDSAMYLCASSLDLAHTDTQYFGPGTRLTVL.